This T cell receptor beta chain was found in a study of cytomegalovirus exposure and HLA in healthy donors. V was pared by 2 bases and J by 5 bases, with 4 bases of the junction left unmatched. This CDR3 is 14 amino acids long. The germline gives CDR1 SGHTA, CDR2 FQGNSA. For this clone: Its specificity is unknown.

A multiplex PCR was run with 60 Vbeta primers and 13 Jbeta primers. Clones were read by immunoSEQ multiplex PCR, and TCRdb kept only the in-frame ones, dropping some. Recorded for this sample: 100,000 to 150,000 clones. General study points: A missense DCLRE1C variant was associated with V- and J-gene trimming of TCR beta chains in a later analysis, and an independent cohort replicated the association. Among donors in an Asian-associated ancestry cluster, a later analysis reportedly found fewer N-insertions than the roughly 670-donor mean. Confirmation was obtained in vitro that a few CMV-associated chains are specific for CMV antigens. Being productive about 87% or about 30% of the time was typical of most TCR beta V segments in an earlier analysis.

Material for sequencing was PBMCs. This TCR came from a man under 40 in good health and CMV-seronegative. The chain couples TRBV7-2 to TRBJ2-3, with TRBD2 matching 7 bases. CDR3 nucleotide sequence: TGTGCCAGCAGCTTATTAGTAGCGGGAGATACGCAGTATTTT. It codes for CASSLLVAGDTQYF. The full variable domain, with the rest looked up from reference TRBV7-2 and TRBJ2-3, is GAGVSQSPSNKVTEKGKDVELRCDPISGHTALYWYRQSLGQGLEFLIYFQGNSAPDKSGLPSDRFSAERTGGSVSTLTIQRTQQEDSAVYLCASSLLVAGDTQYFGPGTRLTVL.